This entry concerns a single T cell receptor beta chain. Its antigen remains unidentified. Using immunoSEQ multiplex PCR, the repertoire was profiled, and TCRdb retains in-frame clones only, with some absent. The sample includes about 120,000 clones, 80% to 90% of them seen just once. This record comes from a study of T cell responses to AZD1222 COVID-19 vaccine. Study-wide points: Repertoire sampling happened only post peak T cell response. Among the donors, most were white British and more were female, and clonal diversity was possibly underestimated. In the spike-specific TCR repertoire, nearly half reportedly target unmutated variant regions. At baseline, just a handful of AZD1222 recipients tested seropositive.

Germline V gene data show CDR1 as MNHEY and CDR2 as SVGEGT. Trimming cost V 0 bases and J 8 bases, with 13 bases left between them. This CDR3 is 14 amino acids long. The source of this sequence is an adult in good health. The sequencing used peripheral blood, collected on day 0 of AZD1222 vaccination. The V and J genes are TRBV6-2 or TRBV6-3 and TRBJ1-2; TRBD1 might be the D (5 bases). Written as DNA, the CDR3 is TGTGCCAGCAGTTACTCGCGAGGGGAACGAGGCTACACCTTC. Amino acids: CASSYSRGERGYTF.